A single sample is the source of the 19 T cell receptor beta chains below, sequenced in a study of T-cell memory formation after mild COVID-19. TCRdb re-derived calls from the 5' RACE reads in MiXCR, one entry per CDR3 protein. The sample has roughly 600,000 distinct CDR3 sequences, about a sixth seen once; the top ten hold 12%. Sequencing used PBMCs or a T cell subset sorted from them (not recorded which). The receptors come from an adult woman who had mild COVID-19 (a few samples of this study predate the infection). Cell type and time point are not known.

This clonotype is a singleton in its sample. The chain links TRBV7-2 to TRBJ2-3; D possibly corresponds to TRBD2 (7 bases). Looked up from germline, CDR1 is SGHTA and CDR2 is FQGNSA. V was shortened by 2 bases and J by 3 bases, with 24 bases between the two germline ends. This CDR3 region has 19 residues. Here the CDR3 DNA reads TGTGCCAGCAGCTTACGTTCGGGGGGCCAGGCCGTTCGGACAGATACGCAGTATTTT. Protein: CASSLRSGGQAVRTDTQYF.

This clonotype was detected a few times. The chain uses TRBV4-2 and TRBJ2-7; D is perhaps TRBD1 (5 bases). This CDR3 has 15 amino acids. Trimming cost V 0 bases and J 3 bases, with 12 bases left between them. CDR1 and CDR2 (germline): LGHNA, YNFKEQ. The DNA of the CDR3 is TGTGCCAGCAGCCAAGATTTGGGGCCGGGCTACGAGCAGTACTTC. Its translation is CASSQDLGPGYEQYF.

This clonotype was counted only a few times. The J gene is TRBJ2-3, the V gene TRBV4-2, with 11 bases identical to TRBD2. Losses at the gene ends were 0 bases for V and 11 bases for J; bases not matched to a gene: 13. This CDR3 is 17 amino acids long. Germline assignment: CDR1 LGHNA and CDR2 YNFKEQ. DNA of the CDR3: TGTGCCAGCAGCCAAGATGCTAGCGGGGGGACCAGGAGAATGCAGTATTTT. The encoded protein is CASSQDASGGTRRMQYF.

This clonotype was recorded only once. V usage is TRBV19 and J usage is TRBJ1-5, with a tentative D call TRBD1 (5 bases). The CDR3 contains 15 residues. Germline loops: CDR1 LNHDA, CDR2 SQIVND (reference sequence). The V gene lost 3 bases and the J gene lost 6 bases, with 15 bases spanning the gap. In DNA form, the CDR3 reads TGTGCCAGTAGTATCGGGCAGGGATTGAGTCAGCCCCAGCATTTT. Translating it yields CASSIGQGLSQPQHF.

The chain links TRBV18 to TRBJ1-5; 8 bases align to TRBD1. The CDR3 contains 15 residues. Germline loops: CDR1 KGHSH, CDR2 LQKENI. V dropped 4 bases and J dropped 7; count of bases not matched to a gene: 9. The CDR3 reads CASSLDRGGGQPQHF. The CDR3 nucleotides read TGTGCCAGCTCACTAGACAGGGGAGGAGGCCAGCCCCAGCATTTT.

The V gene is TRBV21-1, the J gene TRBJ1-2. TRBV21-1 is termed a pseudogene. This CDR3 spans 17 amino acids. The CDR3 here is CASSKVGEGKANYGYTF. The CDR3 DNA follows: TGTGCCAGCAGCAAAGTAGGAGAGGGCAAAGCTAACTATGGCTACACCTTC.

This clonotype showed up just a few times. This sequence joins TRBV29-1 and TRBJ1-1; D is ambiguous. The CDR3 is 11 amino acids. Germline V CDR1 and CDR2: SQVTM, ANQGSEA. The V and J ends lost 7 bases and 4 bases respectively, with 10 bases between them. CDR3 nucleotide sequence: TGCAGCGCTAAGGGCGGCACTGAAGCTTTCTTT. This encodes CSAKGGTEAFF.

This chain connects TRBV4-2 to TRBJ2-1, with D perhaps TRBD2 (6 bases). The V gene lost 3 bases and the J gene lost 9 bases, with 21 bases spanning the gap. The CDR3 is 16 amino acids. Germline CDR1 and CDR2: LGHNA and YNFKEQ. CDR3 amino acids: CASSQDPGLPPSEQFF. For the CDR3, the DNA is TGTGCCAGCAGCCAGGATCCGGGACTTCCTCCCAGTGAGCAGTTCTTC.

In this sample, this clonotype turned up many times. The chain recombines TRBV29-1 with TRBJ2-3; no reliable D call. CDR3 length: 13 amino acids. The ends were cut back, 2 bases at V and 2 bases at J, with 8 bases in the middle. The germline CDR1 and CDR2 sequences are SQVTM and ANQGSEA. The chain's CDR3 is CSVENTFTDTQYF. DNA for the CDR3: TGCAGCGTTGAAAACACCTTCACAGATACGCAGTATTTT.

This sequence joins TRBV4-3 and TRBJ2-1; D gene unclear. CDR3 length: 16 amino acids. Trimming took 1 base from V and 0 from J, leaving 10 bases between them. CDR1 and CDR2 from the germline V gene are LGHNA and YSLEER. The CDR3 DNA sequence: TGCGCCAGCAGCCAAGCGGCGAGGAGCTCCTACAATGAGCAGTTCTTC. Its translation: CASSQAARSSYNEQFF.

The genes are TRBV23-1 and TRBJ2-3; D not resolved. TRBV23-1 counts as an open reading frame of uncertain function. The CDR3 is made up of 16 amino acids. V was cut by 2 bases and J by 0 bases, with 12 bases left in between. Here the CDR3 reads CASSQPDSSSTDTQYF. DNA of the CDR3: TGCGCCAGCAGTCAACCAGACTCCTCTAGCACAGATACGCAGTATTTT.

This clonotype appeared a few times. The rearrangement links TRBV11-3 to TRBJ2-1; no reliable D call. The CDR3 is 14 amino acids. V was trimmed by 4 bases and J by 6 bases, leaving 13 bases between them. CDR1 is SGHNT, CDR2 YENEEA, per germline. CDR3 region: CASSSPDGTNEQFF. The CDR3 DNA sequence: TGTGCCAGCAGCTCCCCGGACGGCACCAATGAGCAGTTCTTC.

The chain carries TRBV19 and TRBJ1-2; unclear D gene. Germline V gene data show CDR1 as LNHDA and CDR2 as SQIVND (reference sequence). Trimming left V 3 bases short and J 5 bases short, with 13 bases between. The CDR3 has 14 amino acids. The CDR3 nucleotides read TGTGCCAGTAGTATTGCCCCAGGATTTTATGGCTACACCTTC. The encoded protein is CASSIAPGFYGYTF. The full variable domain, rest sourced from reference TRBV19 and TRBJ1-2, is DGGITQSPKYLFRKEGQNVTLSCEQNLNHDAMYWYRQDPGQGLRLIYYSQIVNDFQKGDIAEGYSVSREKKESFPLTVTSAQKNPTAFYLCASSIAPGFYGYTFGSGTRLTVV.

This clonotype was recorded only once. The chain has TRBV7-2 and TRBJ2-6; the match to TRBD1 covers 7 bases. In germline, CDR1 is SGHTA, CDR2 FQGNSA. With V trimmed by 7 bases and J by 2 bases, 8 bases remained unmatched. The CDR3 is made up of 16 amino acids. The DNA of the CDR3 is TGTGCCAGCACCACAGACAGGGTCACTGGGGCCAACGTCCTGACTTTC. Translation: CASTTDRVTGANVLTF.

Many counts were recorded for this clonotype. V gene TRBV12-3 or TRBV12-4 combines with J gene TRBJ2-7; no firm D call. With 1 base removed from V and 9 bases from J, the gap between germline ends came to 13 bases. The CDR3 covers 13 residues. CDR3 sequence (DNA): TGTGCCAGCAGTTTAGGCGCCCCGGCGGCGCAGTACTTC. This translates into CASSLGAPAAQYF.

This clonotype was found many times. In DNA form, the CDR3 reads TGTGCCAGCAGCCAAGGTGCCGGCCAAGAGACCCAGTACTTC. Protein: CASSQGAGQETQYF. The rearrangement links TRBV4-2 to TRBJ2-5; D not resolved. CDR3 length equals 14 residues. Germline loops: CDR1 LGHNA, CDR2 YNFKEQ. The V gene lost 1 base and the J gene lost 1 base, with 7 bases spanning the gap.

This clonotype was counted at least ten times. This chain joins TRBV29-1 and TRBJ2-2, with D perhaps matching TRBD1 (6 bases). CDR3 size: 12 residues. The V and J ends lost 7 bases and 6 bases respectively, with 12 bases between them. The germline gives CDR1 SQVTM, CDR2 ANQGSEA. The CDR3 reads CSGQGSSGELFF. The CDR3 nucleotides read TGCAGCGGGCAGGGGTCCTCCGGGGAGCTGTTTTTT.

In this sample, this clonotype turned up a few times. The genes are TRBV12-3 or TRBV12-4 and TRBJ2-1; the match to TRBD2 covers 12 bases. V gave up 3 bases and J gave up 7 bases; unmatched junction bases: 4. There are 15 residues in the CDR3. In nucleotides, the CDR3 is TGTGCCAGCAGTTTCCGACTAGCGGGAGAAAATGAGCAGTTCTTC. It encodes CASSFRLAGENEQFF.

This sequence joins TRBV6-2 or TRBV6-3 and TRBJ1-1, with D perhaps matching TRBD1 (5 bases). Trimming took off 5 bases at V and 8 bases at J, with 12 bases between the two ends. The CDR3 has 12 residues. The V gene's germline CDR1 is MNHEY and CDR2 SVGEGT. The CDR3 region is CASSGTTAEAFF. DNA of the CDR3: TGTGCCAGCAGTGGTACGACAGCCGAAGCTTTCTTT.